These 17 T cell receptor beta chains were all obtained from the same sample, sequenced in a study of T cell repertoires in cytomegalovirus infection. TCRdb called the reads again in MiXCR, with one record for every CDR3 protein. Here the sample spans a few hundred thousand distinct CDR3 sequences, over 15% being singletons. The sample taken for sequencing was CD8+ T cells from PBMCs. The receptors were sampled from a human donor in good health (CMV status not recorded). Some clones in this sample may be carry-over from other donors' samples.

V and J are TRBV19 and TRBJ1-4; the D gene is possibly TRBD1 (6 bases). Trimming took 5 bases from V and 8 from J, leaving 27 bases between them. Looked up from germline, CDR1 is LNHDA and CDR2 is SQIVND (reference sequence). CDR3 length: 18 residues. DNA of the CDR3: TGTGCCAGTAGTGCCGGGGGGGGGGGCGCAGGATTCGAAGAAAAACTGTTTTTT. Protein: CASSAGGGGAGFEEKLFF.

This clonotype was seen ten or more times. The J gene is TRBJ2-1, the V gene TRBV7-2; D is unresolved. V was shortened by 5 bases and J by 1 base, with 18 bases between the two germline ends. CDR3 length equals 17 residues. Looked up from germline, CDR1 is SGHTA and CDR2 is FQGNSA. CDR3 in amino acids: CASSDRGPVLSYNEQFF. DNA of the CDR3: TGTGCCAGCAGCGACCGAGGACCGGTCCTATCCTACAATGAGCAGTTCTTC.

This clonotype was counted at least ten times. The chain couples TRBV7-8 to TRBJ2-7; possibly TRBD2 for D (5 bases). V gave up 5 bases and J gave up 1 base, with 12 bases separating them. Germline values: CDR1 SGHVS, CDR2 FQNEAQ. The length of the CDR3 is 14 residues. The CDR3 sequence: CASSPGVGSYEQYF. The CDR3 nucleotides read TGTGCCAGCAGCCCCGGGGTAGGATCCTACGAGCAGTACTTC.

A note on this clonotype: The junction differs from germline at one of its ends, possibly a read error. The CDR3 bases are TGTGCCACCAGTCAAAACAGGGGGCCCTCCGACGAGCAGTACTTC. It specifies CATSQNRGPSDEQYF. This chain joins TRBV15 and TRBJ2-7; 9 nucleotides line up with TRBD1. The CDR3 length is 15 residues. The germline CDR1 and CDR2 sequences are LNHNV and YYDKDF (reference sequence).

In its sample, this clonotype was seen a few times. This chain joins TRBV20-1 and TRBJ2-2, with 10 positions matching TRBD2. The CDR3 spans 18 residues. CDR1 DFQATT and CDR2 SNEGSKA come from the germline V gene (reference sequence). With V trimmed by 1 base and J by 6 bases, 14 bases remained unmatched. The chain's CDR3 is CSARVSGLAGVRSGELFF. The DNA for the CDR3 is TGCAGTGCTAGAGTTTCGGGGCTAGCGGGGGTCCGGTCCGGGGAGCTGTTTTTT.

This clonotype was picked up a small number of times. The rearrangement joins TRBV10-3 to TRBJ1-5, with a possible D match to TRBD1 (6 bases). The CDR3 loop spans 14 amino acids. Trimming shortened V by 2 bases and J by 7 bases, and 12 bases separated the two germline ends. Germline assignment: CDR1 ENHRY and CDR2 SYGVKD. CDR3 sequence reads: CAISEPRGIQPQHF. The CDR3 coding sequence is TGTGCCATCAGTGAGCCCAGGGGAATCCAGCCCCAGCATTTT.

The rearrangement joins TRBV23-1 to TRBJ1-6; D is perhaps TRBD1 (5 bases). TRBV23-1 is an ORF, and what it does is uncertain. CDR3 length equals 16 residues. V was trimmed by 4 bases and J by 7 bases, leaving 17 bases between them. The CDR3 loop reads CASSRPEGSGNSPLHF. In DNA, the CDR3 is TGCGCCAGCAGTCGCCCGGAGGGGTCCGGAAATTCACCCCTCCACTTT.

This clonotype appeared many times. V and J are TRBV7-9 and TRBJ2-7; D ambiguous. The CDR3 spans 14 residues. The V gene lost 1 base and the J gene lost 2 bases, with 9 bases spanning the gap. The germline V gene has CDR1 SEHNR and CDR2 FQNEAQ (reference sequence). DNA for the CDR3: TGTGCCAGCAGCTTAGAGGTAGAAGCCTACGAGCAGTACTTC. It is translated as CASSLEVEAYEQYF.

Ten or more counts support this clonotype. The chain recombines TRBV7-2 with TRBJ2-2, with D uncertain. Deletions cut 5 bases from V and 1 base from J, with 5 bases between. This CDR3 has 13 residues. CDR1 and CDR2 (germline): SGHTA, FQGNSA. The CDR3 sequence is CASSPLNTGELFF. Here the CDR3 DNA reads TGTGCCAGCAGCCCCCTGAACACCGGGGAGCTGTTTTTT.

This clonotype was recorded a few times. This chain connects TRBV29-1 to TRBJ2-7; 7 nucleotides agree with TRBD1. This CDR3 comprises 14 residues. The germline V gene encodes CDR1 SQVTM and CDR2 ANQGSEA. The junction had 6 bases not matched to a gene; V was cut back by 1 base and J by 3 bases. The CDR3 loop reads CSVEAVGGNYEQYF. The CDR3 DNA is TGCAGCGTTGAAGCGGTAGGGGGCAACTACGAGCAGTACTTC.

The V and J genes are TRBV12-3 or TRBV12-4 and TRBJ2-5; D is possibly TRBD2 (6 bases). V lost 3 bases and J lost 2, with 7 bases in between. The CDR3 spans 13 residues. This CDR3 is CASSFLAQETQYF. For the CDR3, the DNA is TGTGCCAGCAGTTTTCTAGCGCAAGAGACCCAGTACTTC.

This clonotype was observed a few times. The genes are TRBV29-1 and TRBJ2-1; D is unclear. CDR3 size: 11 residues. Looked up from germline, CDR1 is SQVTM and CDR2 is ANQGSEA. V shed 3 bases and J shed 9 bases, with 9 bases lying between them. The CDR3 loop is CSVDRIGEQFF. In DNA form, the CDR3 reads TGCAGCGTTGACAGAATAGGTGAGCAGTTCTTC.

In its sample, this clonotype was seen a few times. The chain recombines TRBV7-2 with TRBJ2-7, with a weak D call TRBD1 (6 bases). V dropped 5 bases and J dropped 3 bases, with 11 bases sitting between them. In germline, CDR1 is SGHTA, CDR2 FQGNSA. The CDR3 length is 13 residues. The CDR3 region is CASSAGTIYEQYF. In DNA form, the CDR3 reads TGTGCCAGCAGCGCCGGGACAATCTACGAGCAGTACTTC.

The genes are TRBV5-4 and TRBJ1-6, with D unresolved. This CDR3 region has 14 residues. V was cut by 3 bases and J by 7 bases, with 11 bases left in between. The V gene's germline CDR1 is SGHNT and CDR2 YYREEE (reference sequence). For the CDR3, the DNA is TGTGCCAGCAGCTCAAAGGACGGGAATTCACCCCTCCACTTT. It codes for CASSSKDGNSPLHF.

This clonotype was seen repeatedly, ten times or more. The rearrangement links TRBV7-2 to TRBJ1-6; TRBD1 matches 7 bases. V dropped 0 bases and J dropped 8; count of bases not matched to a gene: 10. CDR1 and CDR2 from the germline V gene are SGHTA and FQGNSA. The CDR3 is 17 residues long. The CDR3 here is CASSLALRFQGDSPLHF. The CDR3 DNA reads as TGTGCCAGCAGCTTAGCGCTTAGGTTTCAGGGGGATTCACCCCTCCACTTT.

This chain links TRBV4-1 with TRBJ1-6, with TRBD1 matching 8 bases. The J segment lost 7 bases and the V segment lost 3 bases, leaving 8 bases of the junction unmatched. This CDR3 contains 16 residues. Per the germline V gene, CDR1 is MGHRA and CDR2 is YSYEKL. CDR3 sequence (DNA): TGCGCCAGCAGCCACGCAAGGACAGGGAAAAATTCACCCCTCCACTTT. Residues: CASSHARTGKNSPLHF.

Only a few counts were recorded for this clonotype. The chain joins TRBV4-1 to TRBJ1-2; the D is unclear. This CDR3 is 13 amino acids long. The V end was cut by 1 base, the J end by 2 bases, with 5 bases between. CDR1 is MGHRA and CDR2 is YSYEKL in the germline V gene. CDR3 residues: CASSQVRNYGYTF. The CDR3 nucleotides are TGCGCCAGCAGCCAAGTCAGGAACTATGGCTACACCTTC.